This section outlines one T cell receptor (beta chain) sequence together with its context. Its antigen target is currently unknown. No per-base quality is available; no much larger clone lies one base away. The record originates from a study of blood T cells in healthy people across ages (dated by TCRdb to the mid-2010s). In the study overall: In model experiments, template switching captured roughly one uniquely barcoded TCR beta cDNA molecule for every two T cells. Donors of different ages were randomly distributed across sequencing lanes to avoid experimental bias. Using the same blood draw, the study looked at two additional independent replicas of 1 million unique cDNA reads for two donors, one aged 18 to 29 and the other aged 80 or older. To track age-related changes in TCR beta repertoire diversity, the study relied on deep sequencing normalized with unique cDNA molecular identifiers. Four age groups were formed from the donors: young (average approximately 15 years), middle-aged (less than 40), aged (approximately 60) and long-lived (82).

From V the trimming removes 0 bases and from J it removes 9 bases, while the gene matches leave 0 bases of the junction unaccounted for. CDR1 and CDR2 (LGHNT, FRNRAP) derive from the germline V gene. From its cysteine to its phenylalanine, the CDR3 spans 12 amino acids. Only CDR3 DNA remains: 36 bases, in frame from the first base. Systemically healthy Caucasian individuals from Russia, 35 to 50 in total and aged about 6 to 100 years, were included as donors. Each donor gave 8 to 10 milliliters of peripheral blood, drawn into EDTA-treated Vacutainer tubes. PBMCs were isolated by Ficoll-Paque density-gradient centrifugation, with at least 6 million obtained per sample. Trizol reagent was used to extract total RNA from the PBMCs, yielding at least 5 micrograms per sample. Naive CD45RAhigh/CD27high T cell percentages were measured by flow cytometry on a PBMC aliquot from every donor. Beyond this particular receptor, the publication reports: Estimates of total diversity from one million sequenced T cells were regarded as lower bounds and underestimates. As age increased, observed TCR beta diversity per million T cells dropped in a roughly linear way, and a significant reduction was already evident by age about 40. Because profiling used bulk unsorted PBMCs, naive and antigen-experienced compartments could not be compared conclusively. Compared with the aged group, more naive CD4+ T cells, fewer expanded clones and increased TCR diversity were shown by the long-lived group, suggesting age selection. Observed TCR beta diversity correlated strongly with the percentage of naive T cells measured by flow cytometry. Because donor CMV infection status was unknown, age-related changes in expanded clonotypes were potentially confounded.

Libraries were built with 5' RACE. The run used an Illumina HiSeq 2500. A second about 6 to 11 cycle PCR used a sample-barcoded 5' primer and a J-beta primer mix. A template-switch 5' adaptor carrying 12 random nucleotides introduced a unique molecular identifier onto each TCR beta cDNA molecule. Each sample yielded at least 2.5 million CDR3-containing paired-end reads. First-strand cDNA was synthesized from all RNA with the Mint cDNA synthesis kit, primed by a TRBC-specific oligonucleotide. After uracil-DNA glycosylase treatment, a first 18-cycle PCR used universal primers M1SS and BC2_uni_R on all cDNA. The paper's data handling went like this. Normalization of each sample was performed by random selection of 1 million high-quality reads, each carrying a distinct molecular identifier. Reads sharing molecular identifiers were discarded rather than binned into consensus sequences. MiTCR, run with a Q25 quality threshold and the strictest error-elimination algorithm, handled CDR3 identification, clonotype clustering and error correction. A nonparametric unseen species model using Euler transformation provided a lower-bound estimate of total TCR beta diversity. In-frame beta chains were kept once TCRdb had trimmed the public reads at Q25 with fastp and called clones with MiXCR. Here each entry gathers all rows of one CDR3 protein and keeps the most common genes and DNA. The V and J calls come from TCRdb's annotation, not from the publication. The table for this sample lists around 800,000 distinct CDR3 sequences; less than 60% of them were counted only once. About a sixth of the sample goes to the ten largest clones.

The receptor chain draws on TRBV12-5 and TRBJ2-3, and TRBD1 aligns with 7 junction nucleotides. The source of this sequence is a man older than 75 in good health. Sequencing input: blood. The DNA sequence follows: TGTGCTAGTGGTTTGGTGGGACAGACGCAGTATTTT. It codes for CASGLVGQTQYF.